The TCR beta chain under discussion was sequenced for a study of beta chain features in type 1 diabetes. Study observations and caveats: Junctions at VDJ sites from type 1 diabetes patients had fewer insertions and more deletions.

Of the isolated RNA, all was reverse transcribed, and so the sequenced material was expressed TCRB transcripts. Generated by immunoSEQ multiplex PCR, the TCRdb table keeps only in-frame clones and is missing some. The table includes about half a million clones, roughly 11% detected once. Of note for this clone: What it binds is unknown.

The V gene's germline CDR1 is LNHNV and CDR2 YYDKDF (reference sequence). The CDR3 has 16 residues. With V trimmed by 3 bases and J by 7 bases, 8 bases remained unmatched. Sequences were obtained from naive CD4+ T cells from blood. The genes are TRBV15 and TRBJ1-5; 11 nucleotides agree with TRBD1. This receptor was identified in a woman aged 18-29 years in good health. This CDR3 reads CATSSPGQGVSQPQHF. CDR3 nucleotides: TGTGCCACCAGCAGCCCGGGACAGGGGGTGAGCCAGCCCCAGCATTTT.